These 18 T cell receptor beta chains were sequenced from one sample in a study of tissue T cells after allogeneic stem cell transplantation. Sequencing was performed with immunoSEQ multiplex PCR; in TCRdb, only in-frame clones are kept and a portion is missing. The repertoire holds thousands of clones, with about 63% as singletons. The specimen sequenced was blood. The receptors stem from a female BALB/c mouse in good health. This mouse strain has H2-d as its MHC haplotype.

Concerning this clone itself: The germline and genes are mouse ones. The read terminates 1 residue before the CDR3 end, so the remaining end is supplied by the germline J gene. The rearrangement uses TRBV1 and TRBJ1-4; TRBD1 matches at 10 bases. This CDR3 spans 13 amino acids. With 7 bases clipped from V and 6 bases from J, the junction kept 2 bases outside the gene matches. Germline V lookup: CDR1 NSQYPW, CDR2 LRSPGD (reference sequence). The CDR3 is CTCKTGGHERLFF. The CDR3 DNA, read in part, is TGCACCTGCAAGACAGGGGGCCACGAAAGATTATTT.

Comments on this clone: Germline and genes: mouse. The read halts 1 residue ahead of the CDR3 end, with the missing end drawn from the germline J gene. The rearrangement links TRBV2 to TRBJ1-4; the match to TRBD1 covers 7 bases. V trimming: 0 bases; J trimming: 3 bases; junction bases outside the gene matches: 4. CDR1 LGHNA and CDR2 YSYQKL come from the germline V gene. This CDR3 contains 16 residues. The CDR3 region is CASSQDKGQTNERLFF. The CDR3 DNA, read in part, is TGTGCCAGCAGCCAAGATAAGGGACAGACCAACGAAAGATTATTT.

Comments on this clone: The gene names here belong to mouse. The read ends 1 residue early relative to the CDR3; the germline J gene fills the gap. This chain links TRBV5 with TRBJ2-1; D is undetermined. The V gene lost 0 bases and the J gene lost 0 bases, with 3 bases spanning the gap. Germline loops: CDR1 LGHNA, CDR2 YNLKQL (reference sequence). The CDR3 contains 14 residues. The CDR3 DNA, read in part, is TGTGCCAGCAGCCAAGACAGTAACTATGCTGAGCAGTTC. It encodes CASSQDSNYAEQF. In full, the CDR3 reads CASSQDSNYAEQFF.

As to this clone: These gene names are mouse names. The sequence runs out 1 residue before the end of the CDR3; the remainder is reconstructed from the germline J gene. The V gene is TRBV4, the J gene TRBJ2-4; 7 bases line up with TRBD1. The CDR3 sequence is 13 residues long. Germline lookup yields CDR1 LGHDT and CDR2 YNNKQL (reference sequence). Trimming cost V 5 bases and J 8 bases; bases outside gene matches: 7. CDR3 residues: CASSRDRGGTLYF. The part of the CDR3 DNA that was read is TGTGCCAGCAGCAGGGACAGAGGGGGCACCTTGTAC. The full variable domain, in which reference TRBV4 and TRBJ2-4 provide the parts outside the CDR3, is ETAVFQTPNYHVTQVGNEVSFNCKQTLGHDTMYWYKQDSKKLLKIMFSYNNKQLIVNETVPRRFSPQSSDKAHLNLRIKSVEPEDSAVYLCASSRDRGGTLYFGAGTRLSVL.

With regard to this clone: All gene names here are mouse names. The DNA ends 1 residue before the CDR3 does, and the rest of the CDR3 is filled in from the germline J gene. This CDR3 is also generated by other DNA sequences in the sample. The chain links TRBV19 to TRBJ2-5; a weak D match, TRBD1 (5 bases). CDR1 and CDR2 (germline): FNHDT, SITEND (reference sequence). The CDR3 has 14 residues. Trimming pared 2 bases from V and 0 bases from J, leaving 7 bases between. The CDR3 bases that were read are TGTGCCAGCAGTATTAGGGGTAACCAAGACACCCAGTAC. This translates into CASSIRGNQDTQY. The full CDR3 is CASSIRGNQDTQYF.

To note about this clone: The genes and germline here are from mouse. The CDR3 extends 1 residue past the end of the read, so its final part is completed from the germline J gene. The V call is TRBV1, the J call TRBJ2-3; TRBD1 might be the D (9 bases). The CDR3 extends over 15 amino acids. The ends were cut back, 6 bases at V and 0 bases at J, with 13 bases in the middle. CDR1 NSQYPW and CDR2 LRSPGD come from the germline V gene (reference sequence). CDR3 protein: CTCRTGGASAETLYF. The CDR3 DNA, read in part, is TGCACCTGCAGGACAGGGGGGGCTAGTGCAGAAACGCTGTAT.

To note about this clone: Here the gene names and germline are mouse. The sequenced fragment ends 1 residue before the CDR3 boundary, so the rest is inferred from the germline J gene. The genes are TRBV20 and TRBJ2-4, with 9 positions matching TRBD1. Germline V gene sequence: CDR1 GFQATS, CDR2 STVNSAI. V trimming: 2 bases; J trimming: 5 bases; junction bases outside the gene matches: 2. The CDR3 totals 13 residues. Incomplete CDR3 DNA: TGTGGTGCTAGGTCGGGACAGGGAAACACCTTGTAC. Translating it yields CGARSGQGNTLY. In full, the CDR3 reads CGARSGQGNTLYF.

This clone was found once. Gene names refer to mouse genes. The read comes to an end 1 residue before the CDR3 does, leaving the germline J gene to fill in the end. J is TRBJ2-1 and V is TRBV13-2; 10 nucleotides match TRBD2. The CDR3 extends over 15 amino acids. J lost 7 bases, V lost 2 bases, and 6 bases had no gene match. The germline V gene encodes CDR1 NNHNN and CDR2 SYGAGS (reference sequence). Partial CDR3 DNA: TGTGCCAGCGGTGAGCCGGACTGGGGGATAGCTGAGCAGTTC. It yields the protein CASGEPDWGIAEQF. The CDR3 as a whole reads CASGEPDWGIAEQFF.

This clone was seen once. The germline and genes are mouse ones. Read data end 1 residue before the CDR3 end; the end is taken from the germline J gene. V gene TRBV20 combines with J gene TRBJ2-4, with TRBD1 matching over 9 bases. Losses at the gene ends were 3 bases for V and 2 bases for J; bases not matched to a gene: 3. The CDR3 consists of 14 residues. Germline lookup yields CDR1 GFQATS and CDR2 STVNSAI. The DNA read from the CDR3 is TGTGGTGCTAGAGGACAGGGGAATCAAAACACCTTGTAC. Its translation: CGARGQGNQNTLY. The complete CDR3 reads CGARGQGNQNTLYF.

With regard to this clone: Gene and germline names: mouse. This CDR3 is CASSLQGGNTEVFF. Partial CDR3 DNA: TGTGCCAGCAGTCTACAGGGGGGAAACACAGAAGTCTTC. The J gene is TRBJ1-1, the V gene TRBV13-1; 8 bases are a match to TRBD1. The CDR3 goes on 1 residue after the read ends, and that part is filled in from the germline J gene. The CDR3 sequence is 14 residues long. Trimming took 4 bases from V and 1 from J; bases not matched to a gene: 3. Germline V gene sequence: CDR1 NSHNY, CDR2 SYGAGN.

Remarks on this clone: Any gene name here is a mouse gene name. The read comes to an end 1 residue before the CDR3 does, leaving the germline J gene to fill in the end. The chain employs TRBV1 and TRBJ2-2, with 8 bases that match TRBD1. V lost 4 bases, J lost 6 bases, and 1 base stayed unmatched. This CDR3 comprises 13 residues. Germline assignment: CDR1 NSQYPW and CDR2 LRSPGD (reference sequence). The CDR3 protein is CTCSGTGPGQLYF. The CDR3 bases that were read are TGCACCTGCAGTGGGACAGGGCCCGGGCAGCTCTAC. Together with reference TRBV1 and TRBJ2-2, the CDR3 gives the full variable domain: VTLLEQNPRWRLVPRGQAVNLRCILKNSQYPWMSWYQQDLQKQLQWLFTLRSPGDKEVKSLPGADYLATRVTDTELRLQVANMSQGRTLYCTCSGTGPGQLYFGEGSKLTVL.

A remark on this clone: The gene names here belong to mouse. The CDR3 extends 1 residue past the end of the read, so its final part is completed from the germline J gene. The chain uses TRBV29 and TRBJ1-1; tentative D call: TRBD1 (6 bases). CDR1 and CDR2 from the germline V gene are MSHET and SYDVDS. This CDR3 region has 12 residues. V shed 7 bases and J shed 3 bases, with 9 bases lying between them. CDR3 bases read: TGTGCTAGCAAGGGACAAGACACAGAAGTCTTC. Encoded protein: CASKGQDTEVF. The full CDR3 reads CASKGQDTEVFF.

A remark on this clone: The listed genes are named as in mouse. The CDR3 goes on 1 residue after the read ends, and that part is filled in from the germline J gene. The chain recombines TRBV13-3 with TRBJ2-3; D is uncertain. Germline CDR1 is NNHDY and CDR2 is SYVADS. Trimming left V 2 bases short and J 3 bases short, with 13 bases between. The CDR3 sequence is 15 residues long. The CDR3: CASSDLREGAETLYF. The DNA read from the CDR3 is TGTGCCAGCAGTGACTTGAGGGAAGGGGCAGAAACGCTGTAT.

There are a few counts of this clone. Each gene name is a mouse one. Read data end 1 residue before the CDR3 end; the end is taken from the germline J gene. J is TRBJ1-4 and V is TRBV5; D may be TRBD1 (5 bases). The CDR3 contains 15 residues. Germline V CDR1 and CDR2: LGHNA, YNLKQL (reference sequence). Between the trimmed V and J ends, which lost 2 bases and 3 bases, there was a span of 10 bases. The CDR3 reads CASSQQGMANERLFF. The sequenced CDR3 bases are TGTGCCAGCAGCCAACAGGGAATGGCCAACGAAAGATTATTT.

Comments on this clone: The gene names here belong to mouse. The missing CDR3 end, 1 residue past where the read stops, is filled in from the germline J gene. The V gene is TRBV13-1, the J gene TRBJ2-4; 7 bases fit TRBD1. In germline, CDR1 is NSHNY, CDR2 SYGAGN. The V gene end was trimmed by 5 bases and the J gene end by 3 bases; junction bases not matched to a gene: 3. The CDR3 runs 13 residues. CDR3 amino acids: CASSNRGQNTLYF. The CDR3 DNA, read in part, is TGTGCCAGCAGCAACAGGGGCCAAAACACCTTGTAC.

This clone was recorded a few times. Gene labels here are mouse ones. The read stops 1 residue short of the end of the CDR3; the missing end is completed from the germline J gene. The rearrangement joins TRBV29 to TRBJ2-5; 8 nucleotides match TRBD1. Germline V lookup: CDR1 MSHET, CDR2 SYDVDS. V lost 7 bases and J lost 6; bases outside the gene matches: 9. The CDR3 is made up of 14 amino acids. This CDR3 is CASTGDRWGDTQYF. The CDR3 bases that were read are TGTGCTAGCACCGGGGACAGGTGGGGGGACACCCAGTAC.

About this clone itself: Genes and germline are mouse. The CDR3 end falls 1 residue outside the read, so it is completed with the germline J gene. The chain carries TRBV19 and TRBJ2-7; D call uncertain. With 0 bases removed from V and 0 bases from J, the gap between germline ends came to 4 bases. Germline CDR1 and CDR2: FNHDT and SITEND (reference sequence). The CDR3 contains 13 residues. The sequenced part of the CDR3 DNA is TGTGCCAGCAGTATAGCCACCTCCTATGAACAGTAC. Its protein product is CASSIATSYEQY. The whole CDR3 sequence reads CASSIATSYEQYF.

There are a few counts of this clone. The gene names given are mouse names. The read stops 1 residue short of the end of the CDR3; the missing end is completed from the germline J gene. The gene calls are TRBV2 and TRBJ2-7, with TRBD2 matching 10 bases. V dropped 4 bases and J dropped 0; count of bases not matched to a gene: 6. The CDR3 sequence is 16 residues long. Germline V gene data show CDR1 as LGHNA and CDR2 as YSYQKL. The CDR3 here is CASSRGTGVSSYEQYF. The part of the CDR3 DNA that was read is TGTGCCAGCAGCCGCGGGACTGGGGTAAGCTCCTATGAACAGTAC.